These 23 T cell receptor beta chains share one sample of origin, sequenced in a study of T-cell memory formation after mild COVID-19. TCRdb used MiXCR to reprocess the 5' RACE reads, holding one entry per CDR3 protein. The sample comprises around 320,000 distinct CDR3 sequences, approximately 19% of which are singletons, and around 21% rests with the top ten. Source material: PBMCs or a T cell subset sorted from them (not recorded which). Source of these receptors: a man younger than 30 who had mild COVID-19 (a few samples of this study predate the infection). Cell type and time point are not known.

This clonotype was detected only a few times. V and J are TRBV20-1 and TRBJ2-3; tentative D call: TRBD1 (6 bases). CDR3 length: 15 amino acids. Germline V CDR1 and CDR2: DFQATT, SNEGSKA (reference sequence). V was shortened by 1 base and J by 3 bases, with 14 bases between the two germline ends. The CDR3 coding sequence is TGCAGTGCTAGAGGGTCCAGGGGTAAGACAGATACGCAGTATTTT. It specifies CSARGSRGKTDTQYF.

This chain links TRBV7-9 with TRBJ2-1; perhaps TRBD2 as D (7 bases). CDR1 is SEHNR, CDR2 FQNEAQ, per germline (reference sequence). Trimming took off 0 bases at V and 4 bases at J, with 13 bases between the two ends. This CDR3 is 16 amino acids long. The CDR3 sequence is CASSLAGGPSYNEQFF. CDR3 bases: TGTGCCAGCAGCTTAGCGGGGGGGCCCTCGTACAATGAGCAGTTCTTC.

This clonotype was found a few times. This sequence joins TRBV5-4 and TRBJ2-3; TRBD2 is a possible D gene (6 bases). V lost 4 bases and J 0 bases, leaving 15 bases between the germline ends. The CDR3 length is 16 residues. Looked up from germline, CDR1 is SGHNT and CDR2 is YYREEE (reference sequence). Here the CDR3 reads CASSQKAGLSTDTQYF. CDR3 nucleotides: TGTGCCAGCAGCCAAAAAGCGGGTCTTAGCACAGATACGCAGTATTTT.

This clonotype was seen ten or more times. The rearrangement links TRBV6-5 to TRBJ1-1, with D tentatively TRBD1 (5 bases). The CDR3 sequence is 15 residues long. CDR1 and CDR2 (germline): MNHEY, SVGAGI. V lost 0 bases to trimming and J lost 0 bases, with 8 bases between them. Here the CDR3 reads CASSYSTEMNTEAFF. The CDR3 DNA reads TGTGCCAGCAGTTACTCGACAGAGATGAACACTGAAGCTTTCTTT.

This clonotype was seen at least ten times. CDR3 DNA sequence: TGCGCCAGCAGCTTGGAGAGGGGCAACTACGAGCAGTACTTC. Translation gives CASSLERGNYEQYF. The J gene is TRBJ2-7, the V gene TRBV5-1, with D perhaps being TRBD1 or TRBD2 (5 bases each). This CDR3 has 14 residues. CDR1 and CDR2 from the germline V gene are SGHRS and YFSETQ. V dropped 0 bases and J dropped 3 bases, with 10 bases sitting between them.

With regard to this clonotype: The junction does not match germline at one end; this may be a read error. The genes are TRBV7-2 and TRBJ2-7, with TRBD2 matching 8 bases. This CDR3 has 14 residues. Germline loops: CDR1 SGHTA, CDR2 FQGNSA. DNA of the CDR3: TGTGCCAGCAGCTACAGCGGGAGCTCCCACGAGCAGTACTTC. It is translated as CASSYSGSSHEQYF.

This clonotype was observed at least ten times. The rearrangement links TRBV12-3 or TRBV12-4 to TRBJ1-5; D remains ambiguous. The CDR3 totals 13 residues. The V gene lost 1 base and the J gene lost 6 bases, with 7 bases spanning the gap. CDR3 bases: TGTGCCAGCAGTTTAGAGCGGGGTCAGCCCCAGCATTTT. This encodes CASSLERGQPQHF.

Here the CDR3 reads CASSQARGEETQYF. CDR3 DNA: TGCGCCAGCAGCCAAGCCCGCGGGGAAGAGACCCAGTACTTC. The chain recombines TRBV4-1 with TRBJ2-5, with TRBD2 as a possible D gene (6 bases). The CDR3 has 14 amino acids. CDR1 and CDR2 (germline): MGHRA, YSYEKL. Trimming took off 1 base at V and 3 bases at J, with 9 bases between the two ends.

This clonotype was found a few times. The gene calls are TRBV7-9 and TRBJ2-6, with 7 bases that match TRBD2. Unmatched junction bases numbered 15, after V lost 8 bases and J lost 2 bases. Germline V CDR1 and CDR2: SEHNR, FQNEAQ (reference sequence). This CDR3 is built from 18 residues. CDR3 coding DNA: TGTGCCAGCTCCCTAGCGGTAGGCAGAAGCCCTGGGGCCAACGTCCTGACTTTC. Protein product: CASSLAVGRSPGANVLTF. The full variable domain, rest sourced from reference TRBV7-9 and TRBJ2-6, is DTGVSQNPRHKITKRGQNVTFRCDPISEHNRLYWYRQTLGQGPEFLTYFQNEAQLEKSRLLSDRFSAERPKGSFSTLEIQRTEQGDSAMYLCASSLAVGRSPGANVLTFGAGSRLTVL.

This chain links TRBV7-9 with TRBJ2-2, with a weak D call TRBD1 (5 bases). Per germline, CDR1 SEHNR and CDR2 FQNEAQ (reference sequence). The V end was cut by 7 bases, the J end by 1 base, with 13 bases between. The CDR3 runs to 15 residues. The DNA of the CDR3 is TGTGCCAGCAAAGACTTAGGGGTGAACACCGGGGAGCTGTTTTTT. Translated, it gives CASKDLGVNTGELFF.

The table lists this clonotype with a count of one. A junction boundary mismatches the germline segment, possibly from a read error. The chain recombines TRBV4-2 with TRBJ1-3; D is unresolved. Germline CDR1 is LGHNA and CDR2 is YNFKEQ. The length of the CDR3 is 16 residues. The CDR3 region has the DNA TGTGCCAGCAGCCAAGAGTTAGTTCGCTCTGGAAACGCCATATATTTT. It translates to CASSQELVRSGNAIYF.

As DNA, the CDR3 is TGTGCCATCGCGGACGGAGGGGCCTCCTACGAGCAGTACTTC. This encodes CAIADGGASYEQYF. The gene calls are TRBV10-3 and TRBJ2-7; possibly TRBD2 for D (6 bases). Between the trimmed V and J ends, which lost 8 bases and 0 bases, there was a span of 14 bases. Germline CDR1 and CDR2: ENHRY and SYGVKD. This CDR3 region has 14 residues.

CDR3 DNA sequence: TGTGCCAGCAGCCACGACGCGGCGGGGCGGAGAGGCTACACCTTC. It is translated as CASSHDAAGRRGYTF. This chain links TRBV5-5 with TRBJ1-2; weak D call: TRBD1 (5 bases). CDR1 SGHKS and CDR2 YYEKEE come from the germline V gene (reference sequence). V lost 4 bases and J lost 8, with 21 bases in between. The CDR3 contains 15 residues.

This clonotype was observed a few times. The CDR3 DNA follows: TGCGCCAGCAGCCAAGTTCCCGGGACAGAAACCTACGAGCAGTACTTC. Translating gives CASSQVPGTETYEQYF. This chain joins TRBV4-1 and TRBJ2-7, with TRBD1 identical over 7 bases. Germline V gene data show CDR1 as MGHRA and CDR2 as YSYEKL. The CDR3 is 16 residues long. V shed 1 base and J 2 bases; nucleotides not matched to a gene: 8.

The gene calls are TRBV6-5 and TRBJ1-2; D is possibly TRBD1 (5 bases). CDR1 is MNHEY and CDR2 is SVGAGI in the germline V gene. Trimming took 5 bases from V and 2 from J, leaving 12 bases between them. The CDR3 has 14 residues. DNA for the CDR3: TGTGCCAGCAGTCCACGGCAGGGCAACTATGGCTACACCTTC. Translated: CASSPRQGNYGYTF.

The rearrangement uses TRBV20-1 and TRBJ2-7; D gene ambiguous. Germline values: CDR1 DFQATT, CDR2 SNEGSKA (reference sequence). Deletions cut 0 bases from V and 1 base from J, with 13 bases between. The CDR3 consists of 15 residues. Here the CDR3 reads CSARDPAQGSYEQYF. The CDR3 DNA reads as TGCAGTGCTAGAGATCCCGCGCAAGGGTCCTACGAGCAGTACTTC.

The rearrangement links TRBV4-3 to TRBJ2-5, with D perhaps being TRBD1 or TRBD2 (5 bases each). The germline V and J ends were trimmed by 0 bases and 1 base, with 15 bases remaining between them. CDR1 and CDR2 from the germline V gene are LGHNA and YSLEER. This CDR3 region has 17 residues. DNA of the CDR3: TGCGCCAGCAGCCAAGATTTCGGGACCACCCGCCAAGAGACCCAGTACTTC. This codes for CASSQDFGTTRQETQYF.

J is TRBJ2-1 and V is TRBV6-5; 7 nucleotides align to TRBD2. Germline V lookup: CDR1 MNHEY, CDR2 SVGAGI. The length of the CDR3 is 16 residues. V shed 2 bases and J 3 bases; nucleotides not matched to a gene: 7. CDR3 coding DNA: TGTGCCAGCAGTTACAAACGCGGGGGTGGCTACAATGAGCAGTTCTTC. Its translation is CASSYKRGGGYNEQFF.

The gene calls are TRBV7-2 and TRBJ1-5, with TRBD1 matching over 9 bases. Germline lookup yields CDR1 SGHTA and CDR2 FQGNSA. The CDR3 is 17 amino acids. Trimming removed 5 bases from V and 4 bases from J; junction bases left unmatched: 12. CDR3: CASSPSPGQGPNQPQHF. The CDR3 DNA reads as TGTGCCAGCAGCCCGTCGCCAGGACAGGGGCCTAATCAGCCCCAGCATTTT.

This rearrangement joins TRBV7-2 to TRBJ1-2; D is ambiguous. The CDR3 runs to 16 residues. CDR1 is SGHTA and CDR2 is FQGNSA in the germline V gene. V was clipped by 1 base and J by 0 bases, with 12 bases between them. The CDR3 sequence: CASSLVVGRANYGYTF. In DNA form, the CDR3 reads TGTGCCAGCAGCTTAGTGGTCGGGCGAGCTAACTATGGCTACACCTTC.

The chain combines TRBV7-3 with TRBJ2-5; 8 positions match TRBD1. CDR3 length: 15 amino acids. CDR1 SGHTA and CDR2 FQGTGA come from the germline V gene. Trimming removed 5 bases from V and 2 bases from J; junction bases left unmatched: 7. The CDR3 spells CASSRDRSSQETQYF. The CDR3 DNA reads TGTGCCAGCAGCAGGGACAGGTCATCACAAGAGACCCAGTACTTC.

This clonotype appeared a few times. V usage is TRBV24-1 and J usage is TRBJ2-2, with D perhaps given as TRBD1 or TRBD2 (5 bases each). V lost 2 bases, J lost 5 bases, and 5 bases lay in between. The CDR3 length is 13 residues. Per germline, CDR1 KGHDR and CDR2 SFDVKD. DNA for the CDR3: TGTGCCACCAGTGATTGGGGGACCGGGGAGCTGTTTTTT. Translation gives CATSDWGTGELFF.

This clonotype was observed a few times. The chain is built from TRBV12-3 or TRBV12-4 and TRBJ2-1; D gene uncertain. V was clipped by 6 bases and J by 4 bases, with 10 bases between them. This CDR3 spans 13 amino acids. This CDR3 is CASSPVQYNEQFF. The CDR3 DNA follows: TGTGCCAGCAGCCCTGTACAATACAATGAGCAGTTCTTC.